Each of the 6 T cell receptor beta chains below was sequenced from the same sample in a study of blood T cells in healthy people across ages (dated by TCRdb to the mid-2010s). Libraries came from 5' RACE. This sample was sequenced with an Illumina HiSeq 2500. A second PCR of roughly 7 to 11 cycles was performed with a sample-barcoded 5' primer and a J-beta primer mix. Using fastp at Q25 and MiXCR, TCRdb reprocessed the public reads and kept productive beta chains. CDR3 protein sequences are deduplicated, and each keeps its most common genes and DNA. The sample table records approximately 800,000 distinct CDR3 sequences; 50% to 65% of these occur just once. The biggest ten clones account for about 42% of the sample. The sequenced sample was blood. The receptors were sampled from an elderly man in good health.

This clonotype was recorded only once. The V gene is TRBV10-3, the J gene TRBJ1-4; D not certain. Germline loops: CDR1 ENHRY, CDR2 SYGVKD. V lost 3 bases, J lost 6 bases, and 2 bases lay in between. CDR3 length equals 11 residues. The DNA of the CDR3 is TGTGCCATCAGTGAAGATGAAAAACTGTTTTTT. Translated, it gives CAISEDEKLFF.

J is TRBJ2-5 and V is TRBV6-1; 7 bases agree with TRBD2. Germline assignment: CDR1 MNHNS and CDR2 SASEGT. The CDR3 length is 17 residues. J was trimmed by 4 bases and V by 5 bases; bases with no gene match: 16. The CDR3: CASSTIRPTSARETQYF. The CDR3 DNA is TGTGCCAGCAGTACAATTAGACCTACTAGCGCCCGAGAGACCCAGTACTTC.

Here the CDR3 reads CAKEGGASQGTQYF. CDR3 DNA sequence: TGTGCCAAGGAAGGCGGGGCCTCCCAAGGCACCCAGTACTTC. The rearrangement joins TRBV6-4 to TRBJ2-7, with D possibly TRBD2 on 6 matching bases. Between the trimmed V and J ends, which lost 10 bases and 10 bases, there was a span of 26 bases. Germline V gene data show CDR1 as MRHNA and CDR2 as SNTAGT. CDR3 size: 14 residues.

In its sample, this clonotype was seen a few times. The V gene is TRBV20-1, the J gene TRBJ2-7; 9 bases agree with TRBD2. V gave up 3 bases and J gave up 4 bases; unmatched junction bases: 4. This CDR3 is 13 amino acids long. CDR1 is DFQATT and CDR2 is SNEGSKA in the germline V gene (reference sequence). The CDR3 nucleotides are TGCAGTGCTAGGGGGGGACTAGCTTACGAGCAGTACTTC. As protein: CSARGGLAYEQYF.

This clonotype occurred a few times. This chain uses TRBV7-8 with TRBJ2-5; 10 positions match TRBD2. The germline V gene has CDR1 SGHVS and CDR2 FQNEAQ. The V gene end was trimmed by 5 bases and the J gene end by 7 bases; junction bases not matched to a gene: 7. The CDR3 consists of 14 residues. This CDR3 reads CASSVGLAVPTQYF. Here the CDR3 DNA reads TGTGCCAGCAGCGTAGGACTAGCGGTCCCGACCCAGTACTTC.

This chain's CDR3 is CASSQVLAGGGEQYF. Written as DNA, the CDR3 is TGTGCCAGCAGCCAGGTACTAGCGGGAGGAGGAGAGCAGTACTTC. J is TRBJ2-1 and V is TRBV3-1; 12 nucleotides match TRBD2. TRBJ2-7 matches the DNA end more closely, so the J call is doubtful. This CDR3 is built from 15 residues. Germline V gene lookup returns CDR1 LGHDT and CDR2 YNNKEL (reference sequence).